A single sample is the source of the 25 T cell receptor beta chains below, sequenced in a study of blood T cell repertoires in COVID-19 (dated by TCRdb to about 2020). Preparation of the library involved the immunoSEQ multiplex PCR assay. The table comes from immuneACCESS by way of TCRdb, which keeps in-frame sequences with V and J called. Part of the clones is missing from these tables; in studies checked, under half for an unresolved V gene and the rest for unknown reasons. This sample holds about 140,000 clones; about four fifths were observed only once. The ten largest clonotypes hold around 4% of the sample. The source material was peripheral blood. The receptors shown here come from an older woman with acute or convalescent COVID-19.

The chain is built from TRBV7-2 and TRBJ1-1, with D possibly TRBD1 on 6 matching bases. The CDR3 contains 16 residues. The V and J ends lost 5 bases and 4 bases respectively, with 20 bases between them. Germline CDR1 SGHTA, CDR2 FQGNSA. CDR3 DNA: TGTGCCAGCAGCACGCACGGATCAGGGGTGAGCACTGAAGCTTTCTTT. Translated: CASSTHGSGVSTEAFF.

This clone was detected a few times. The chain's CDR3 is CASSSRYRAHNEQFF. DNA of the CDR3: TGTGCCAGCAGTTCGAGATACAGGGCCCACAATGAGCAGTTCTTC. This chain joins TRBV6-2 or TRBV6-3 and TRBJ2-1; tentative D call: TRBD1 (6 bases). The CDR3 has 15 residues. Germline V lookup: CDR1 MNHEY, CDR2 SVGEGT. V was cut by 4 bases and J by 5 bases, with 15 bases left in between.

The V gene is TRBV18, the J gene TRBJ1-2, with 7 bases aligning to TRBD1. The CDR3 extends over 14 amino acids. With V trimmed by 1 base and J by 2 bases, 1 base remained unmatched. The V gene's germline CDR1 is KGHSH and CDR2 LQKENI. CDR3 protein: CASSPQTGNYGYTF. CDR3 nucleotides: TGTGCCAGCTCACCACAGACAGGGAACTATGGCTACACCTTC. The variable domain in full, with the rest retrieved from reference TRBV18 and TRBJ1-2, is NAGVMQNPRHLVRRRGQEARLRCSPMKGHSHVYWYRQLPEEGLKFMVYLQKENIIDESGMPKERFSAEFPKEGPSILRIQQVVRGDSAAYFCASSPQTGNYGYTFGSGTRLTVV.

As DNA, the CDR3 is TGTGCCAGCAGCCTAGGGGCTGGGAGCGAGCAGTACTTC. Residues: CASSLGAGSEQYF. The chain carries TRBV11-3 and TRBJ2-7; D possibly uses TRBD1 or TRBD2 (5 bases each). CDR3 length equals 13 residues. V was trimmed by 5 bases and J by 6 bases, leaving 14 bases between them. Germline values: CDR1 SGHNT, CDR2 YENEEA. The full variable domain, in which reference TRBV11-3 and TRBJ2-7 provide the parts outside the CDR3, is EAGVVQSPRYKIIEKKQPVAFWCNPISGHNTLYWYLQNLGQGPELLIRYENEEAVDDSQLPKDRFSAERLKGVDSTLKIQPAELGDSAVYLCASSLGAGSEQYFGPGTRLTVT.

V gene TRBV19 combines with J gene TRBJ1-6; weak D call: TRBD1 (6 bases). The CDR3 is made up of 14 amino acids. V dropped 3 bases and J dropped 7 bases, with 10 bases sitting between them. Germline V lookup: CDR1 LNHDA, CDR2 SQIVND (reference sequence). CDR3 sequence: CASSIVGQNSPLHF. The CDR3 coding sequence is TGTGCCAGTAGTATTGTCGGACAGAATTCACCCCTCCACTTT.

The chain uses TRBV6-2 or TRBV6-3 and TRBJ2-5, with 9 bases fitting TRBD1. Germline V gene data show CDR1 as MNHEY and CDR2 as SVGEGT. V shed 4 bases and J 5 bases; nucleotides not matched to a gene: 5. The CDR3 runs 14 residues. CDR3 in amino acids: CASSSQQGAETQYF. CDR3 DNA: TGTGCCAGCAGTTCCCAACAGGGGGCGGAGACCCAGTACTTC.

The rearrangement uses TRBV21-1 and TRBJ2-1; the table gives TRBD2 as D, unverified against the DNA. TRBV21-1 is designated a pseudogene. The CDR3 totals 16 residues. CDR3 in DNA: TGTGCCAGCAGCAAAGGGGGGAGGGGGTTAAACAATGAGCAGTTCTTC. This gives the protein CASSKGGRGLNNEQFF.

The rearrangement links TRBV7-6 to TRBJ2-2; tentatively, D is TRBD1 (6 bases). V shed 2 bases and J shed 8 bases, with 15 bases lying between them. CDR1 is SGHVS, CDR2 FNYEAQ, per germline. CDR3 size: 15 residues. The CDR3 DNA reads TGTGCCAGCAGCTTACCACAGGGTCCTAGTGGGGAGCTGTTTTTT. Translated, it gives CASSLPQGPSGELFF. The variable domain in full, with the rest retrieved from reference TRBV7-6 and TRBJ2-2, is GAGVSQSPRYKVTKRGQDVALRCDPISGHVSLYWYRQALGQGPEFLTYFNYEAQQDKSGLPNDRFSAERPEGSISTLTIQRTEQRDSAMYRCASSLPQGPSGELFFGEGSRLTVL.

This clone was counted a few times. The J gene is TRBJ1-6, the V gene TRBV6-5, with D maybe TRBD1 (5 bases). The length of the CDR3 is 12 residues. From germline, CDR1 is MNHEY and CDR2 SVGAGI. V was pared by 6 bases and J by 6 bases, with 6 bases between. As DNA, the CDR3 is TGTGCCAGCAGGACAGTTAATTCACCCCTCCACTTT. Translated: CASRTVNSPLHF.

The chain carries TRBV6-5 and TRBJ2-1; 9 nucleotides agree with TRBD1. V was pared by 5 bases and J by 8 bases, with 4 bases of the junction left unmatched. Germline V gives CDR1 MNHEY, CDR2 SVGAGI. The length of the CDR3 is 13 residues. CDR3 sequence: CASSHRGPDEQFF. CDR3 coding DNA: TGTGCCAGCAGTCACAGGGGGCCGGATGAGCAGTTCTTC.

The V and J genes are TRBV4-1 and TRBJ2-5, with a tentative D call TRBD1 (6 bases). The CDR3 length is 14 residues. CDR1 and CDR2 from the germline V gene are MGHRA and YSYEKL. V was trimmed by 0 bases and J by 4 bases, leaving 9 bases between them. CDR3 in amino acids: CASSQDPGAETQYF. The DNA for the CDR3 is TGCGCCAGCAGCCAAGATCCAGGGGCAGAGACCCAGTACTTC.

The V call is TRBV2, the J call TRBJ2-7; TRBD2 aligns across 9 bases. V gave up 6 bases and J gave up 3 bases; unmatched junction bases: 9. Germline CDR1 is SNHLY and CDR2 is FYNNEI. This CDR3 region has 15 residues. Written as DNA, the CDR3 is TGTGCCAGCAGGGAGCTAGCGGGATCGTACTACGAGCAGTACTTC. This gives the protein CASRELAGSYYEQYF. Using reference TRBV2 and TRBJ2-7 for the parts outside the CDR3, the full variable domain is EPEVTQTPSHQVTQMGQEVILRCVPISNHLYFYWYRQILGQKVEFLVSFYNNEISEKSEIFDDQFSVERPDGSNFTLKIRSTKLEDSAMYFCASRELAGSYYEQYFGPGTRLTVT.

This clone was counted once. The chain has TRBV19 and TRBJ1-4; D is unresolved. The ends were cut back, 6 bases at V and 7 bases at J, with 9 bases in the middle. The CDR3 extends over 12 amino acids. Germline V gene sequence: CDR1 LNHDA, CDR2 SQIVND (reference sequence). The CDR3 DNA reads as TGTGCCAGTAGGGCTCGGGGTGAAAAACTGTTTTTT. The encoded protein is CASRARGEKLFF.

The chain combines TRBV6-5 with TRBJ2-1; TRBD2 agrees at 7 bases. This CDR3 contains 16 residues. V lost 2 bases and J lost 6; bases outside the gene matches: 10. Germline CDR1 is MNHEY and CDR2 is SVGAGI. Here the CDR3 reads CASSYQGLGTGNEQFF. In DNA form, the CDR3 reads TGTGCCAGCAGTTACCAAGGACTAGGGACTGGCAATGAGCAGTTCTTC.

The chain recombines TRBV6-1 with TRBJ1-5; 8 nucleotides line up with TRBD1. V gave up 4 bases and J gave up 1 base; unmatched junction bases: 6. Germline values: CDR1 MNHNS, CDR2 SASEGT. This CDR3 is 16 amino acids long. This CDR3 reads CASSVPTGVSNQPQHF. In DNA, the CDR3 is TGTGCCAGCAGTGTCCCGACAGGGGTAAGCAATCAGCCCCAGCATTTT.

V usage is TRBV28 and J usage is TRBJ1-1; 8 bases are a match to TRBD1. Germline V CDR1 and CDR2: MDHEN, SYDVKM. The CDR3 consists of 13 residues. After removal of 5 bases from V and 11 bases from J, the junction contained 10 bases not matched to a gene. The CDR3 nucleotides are TGTGCCAGCAGTACTCCGGGACAGGCTGGTGCTTTCTTT. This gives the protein CASSTPGQAGAFF.

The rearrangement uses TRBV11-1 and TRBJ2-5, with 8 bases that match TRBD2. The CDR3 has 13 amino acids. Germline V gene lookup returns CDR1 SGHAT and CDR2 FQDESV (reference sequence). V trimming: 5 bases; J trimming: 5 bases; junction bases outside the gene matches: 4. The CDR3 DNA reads TGTGCCAGCAGCCCGGGACTAGTCGAGACCCAGTACTTC. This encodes CASSPGLVETQYF.

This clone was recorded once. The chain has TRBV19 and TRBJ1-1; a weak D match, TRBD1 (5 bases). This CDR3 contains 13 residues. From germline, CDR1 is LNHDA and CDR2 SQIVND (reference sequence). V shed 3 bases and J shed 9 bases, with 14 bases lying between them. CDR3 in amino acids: CASSIAQGGQAFF. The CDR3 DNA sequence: TGTGCCAGTAGTATCGCTCAGGGTGGGCAAGCTTTCTTT.

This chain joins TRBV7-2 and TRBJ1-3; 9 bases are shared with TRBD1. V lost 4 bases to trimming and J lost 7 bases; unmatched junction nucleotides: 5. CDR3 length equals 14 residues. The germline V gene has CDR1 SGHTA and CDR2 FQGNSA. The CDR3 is CASSYRGRWNTIYF. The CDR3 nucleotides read TGTGCCAGCAGCTACAGGGGGCGCTGGAACACCATATATTTT.

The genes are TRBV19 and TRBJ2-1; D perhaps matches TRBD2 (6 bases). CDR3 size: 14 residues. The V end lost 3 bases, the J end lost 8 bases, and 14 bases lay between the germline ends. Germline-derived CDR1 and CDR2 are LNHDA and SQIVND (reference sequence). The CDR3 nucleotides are TGTGCCAGTAGTATTCGGGAGTGGGTCCATGAGCAGTTCTTC. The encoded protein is CASSIREWVHEQFF.

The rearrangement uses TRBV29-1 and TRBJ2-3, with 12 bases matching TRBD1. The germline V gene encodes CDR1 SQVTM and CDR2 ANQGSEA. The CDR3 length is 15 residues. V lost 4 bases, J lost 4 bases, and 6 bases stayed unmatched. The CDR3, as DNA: TGCAGCGTTGCGACGGGACAGGGGGCCCCAGATACGCAGTATTTT. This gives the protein CSVATGQGAPDTQYF.

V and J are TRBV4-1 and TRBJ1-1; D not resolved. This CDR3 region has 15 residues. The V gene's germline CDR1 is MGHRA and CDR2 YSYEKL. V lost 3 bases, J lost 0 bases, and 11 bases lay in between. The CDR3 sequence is CASSQNSFVNTEAFF. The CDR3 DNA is TGCGCCAGCAGCCAGAATAGTTTCGTGAACACTGAAGCTTTCTTT.

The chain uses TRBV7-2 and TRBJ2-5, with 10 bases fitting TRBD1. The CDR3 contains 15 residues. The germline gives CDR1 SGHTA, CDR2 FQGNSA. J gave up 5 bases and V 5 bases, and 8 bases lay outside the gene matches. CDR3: CASSPRDRGRETQYF. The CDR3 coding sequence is TGTGCCAGCAGCCCTCGGGACAGGGGAAGGGAGACCCAGTACTTC.

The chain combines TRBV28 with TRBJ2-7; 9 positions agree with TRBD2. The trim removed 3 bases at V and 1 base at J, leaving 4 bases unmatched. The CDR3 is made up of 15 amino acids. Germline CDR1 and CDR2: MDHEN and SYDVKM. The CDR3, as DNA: TGTGCCAGCAGTTTTCGACTAGCGGTTTCCTACGAGCAGTACTTC. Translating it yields CASSFRLAVSYEQYF.

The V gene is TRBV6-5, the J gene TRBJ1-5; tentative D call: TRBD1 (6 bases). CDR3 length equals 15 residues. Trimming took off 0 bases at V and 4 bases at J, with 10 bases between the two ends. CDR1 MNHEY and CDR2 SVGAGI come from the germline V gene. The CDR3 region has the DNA TGTGCCAGCAGTTACTCCGGGACACTAAATCAGCCCCAGCATTTT. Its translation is CASSYSGTLNQPQHF.